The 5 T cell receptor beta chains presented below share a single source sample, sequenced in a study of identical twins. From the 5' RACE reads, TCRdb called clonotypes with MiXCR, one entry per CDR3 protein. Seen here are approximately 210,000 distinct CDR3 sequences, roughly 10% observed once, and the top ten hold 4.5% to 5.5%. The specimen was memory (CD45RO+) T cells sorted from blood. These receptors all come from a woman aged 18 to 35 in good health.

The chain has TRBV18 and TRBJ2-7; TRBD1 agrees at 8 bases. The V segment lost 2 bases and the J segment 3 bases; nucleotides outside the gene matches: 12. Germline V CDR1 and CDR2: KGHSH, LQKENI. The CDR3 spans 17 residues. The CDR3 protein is CASSPYELRTGNYEQYF. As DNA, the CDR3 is TGTGCCAGCTCACCATACGAACTTCGGACAGGGAACTACGAGCAGTACTTC.

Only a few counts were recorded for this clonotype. The CDR3 sequence: CASSEYRGSGHNEQFF. The CDR3 DNA reads as TGTGCCAGCAGTGAATACCGGGGTAGCGGGCACAATGAGCAGTTCTTC. V gene TRBV25-1 combines with J gene TRBJ2-1, with TRBD2 matching 7 bases. The V gene end was trimmed by 0 bases and the J gene end by 5 bases; junction bases not matched to a gene: 7. CDR3 length equals 16 residues. Per germline, CDR1 MGHDK and CDR2 SYGVNS.

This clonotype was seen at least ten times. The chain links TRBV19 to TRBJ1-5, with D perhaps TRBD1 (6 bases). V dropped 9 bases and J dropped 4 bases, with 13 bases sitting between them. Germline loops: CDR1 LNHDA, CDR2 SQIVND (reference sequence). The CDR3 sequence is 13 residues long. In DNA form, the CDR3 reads TGTGCCAGCCAAGAGGGGGGGAATCAGCCCCAGCATTTT. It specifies CASQEGGNQPQHF.

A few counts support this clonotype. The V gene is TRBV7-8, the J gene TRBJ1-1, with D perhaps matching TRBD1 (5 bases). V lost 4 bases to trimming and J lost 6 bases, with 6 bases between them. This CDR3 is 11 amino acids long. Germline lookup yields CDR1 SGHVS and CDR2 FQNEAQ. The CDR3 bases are TGTGCCAGCAGCTCAGGGTCTGAAGCTTTCTTT. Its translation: CASSSGSEAFF.

DNA for the CDR3: TGTGCCAGCAGTTACGGGACTCGAAACACAGATACGCAGTATTTT. Amino acids: CASSYGTRNTDTQYF. The chain uses TRBV6-5 and TRBJ2-3, with a possible D match to TRBD2 (6 bases). Germline CDR1 reads MNHEY; CDR2 reads SVGAGI. The ends were cut back, 2 bases at V and 2 bases at J, with 11 bases in the middle. This CDR3 has 15 amino acids.